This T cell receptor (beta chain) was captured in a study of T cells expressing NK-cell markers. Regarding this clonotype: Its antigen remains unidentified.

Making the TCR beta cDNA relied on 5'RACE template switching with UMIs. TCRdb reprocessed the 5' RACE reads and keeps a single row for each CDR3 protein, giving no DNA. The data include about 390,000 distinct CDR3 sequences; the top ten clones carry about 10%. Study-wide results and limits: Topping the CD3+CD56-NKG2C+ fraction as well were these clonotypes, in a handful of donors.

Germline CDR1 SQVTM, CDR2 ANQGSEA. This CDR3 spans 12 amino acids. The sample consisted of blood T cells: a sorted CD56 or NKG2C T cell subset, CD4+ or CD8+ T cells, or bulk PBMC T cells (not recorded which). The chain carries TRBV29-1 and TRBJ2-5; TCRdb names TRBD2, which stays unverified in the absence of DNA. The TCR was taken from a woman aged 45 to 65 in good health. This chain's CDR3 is CSGGLAGQTQYF.